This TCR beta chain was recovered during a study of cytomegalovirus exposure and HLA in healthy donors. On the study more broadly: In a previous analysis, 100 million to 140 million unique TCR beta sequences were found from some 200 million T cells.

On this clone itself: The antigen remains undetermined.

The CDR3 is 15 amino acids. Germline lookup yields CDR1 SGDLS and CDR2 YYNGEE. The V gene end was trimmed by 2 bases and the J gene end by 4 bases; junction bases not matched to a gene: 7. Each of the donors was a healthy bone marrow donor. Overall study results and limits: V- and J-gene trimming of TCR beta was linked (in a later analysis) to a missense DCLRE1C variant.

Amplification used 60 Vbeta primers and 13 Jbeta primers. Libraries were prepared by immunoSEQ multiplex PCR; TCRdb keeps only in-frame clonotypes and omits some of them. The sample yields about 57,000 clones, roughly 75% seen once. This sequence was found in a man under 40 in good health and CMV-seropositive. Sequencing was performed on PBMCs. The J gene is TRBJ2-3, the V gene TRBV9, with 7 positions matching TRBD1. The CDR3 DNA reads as TGTGCCAGCAGCGTTCGAGGGGGCTACCCAGATACGCAGTATTTT. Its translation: CASSVRGGYPDTQYF.